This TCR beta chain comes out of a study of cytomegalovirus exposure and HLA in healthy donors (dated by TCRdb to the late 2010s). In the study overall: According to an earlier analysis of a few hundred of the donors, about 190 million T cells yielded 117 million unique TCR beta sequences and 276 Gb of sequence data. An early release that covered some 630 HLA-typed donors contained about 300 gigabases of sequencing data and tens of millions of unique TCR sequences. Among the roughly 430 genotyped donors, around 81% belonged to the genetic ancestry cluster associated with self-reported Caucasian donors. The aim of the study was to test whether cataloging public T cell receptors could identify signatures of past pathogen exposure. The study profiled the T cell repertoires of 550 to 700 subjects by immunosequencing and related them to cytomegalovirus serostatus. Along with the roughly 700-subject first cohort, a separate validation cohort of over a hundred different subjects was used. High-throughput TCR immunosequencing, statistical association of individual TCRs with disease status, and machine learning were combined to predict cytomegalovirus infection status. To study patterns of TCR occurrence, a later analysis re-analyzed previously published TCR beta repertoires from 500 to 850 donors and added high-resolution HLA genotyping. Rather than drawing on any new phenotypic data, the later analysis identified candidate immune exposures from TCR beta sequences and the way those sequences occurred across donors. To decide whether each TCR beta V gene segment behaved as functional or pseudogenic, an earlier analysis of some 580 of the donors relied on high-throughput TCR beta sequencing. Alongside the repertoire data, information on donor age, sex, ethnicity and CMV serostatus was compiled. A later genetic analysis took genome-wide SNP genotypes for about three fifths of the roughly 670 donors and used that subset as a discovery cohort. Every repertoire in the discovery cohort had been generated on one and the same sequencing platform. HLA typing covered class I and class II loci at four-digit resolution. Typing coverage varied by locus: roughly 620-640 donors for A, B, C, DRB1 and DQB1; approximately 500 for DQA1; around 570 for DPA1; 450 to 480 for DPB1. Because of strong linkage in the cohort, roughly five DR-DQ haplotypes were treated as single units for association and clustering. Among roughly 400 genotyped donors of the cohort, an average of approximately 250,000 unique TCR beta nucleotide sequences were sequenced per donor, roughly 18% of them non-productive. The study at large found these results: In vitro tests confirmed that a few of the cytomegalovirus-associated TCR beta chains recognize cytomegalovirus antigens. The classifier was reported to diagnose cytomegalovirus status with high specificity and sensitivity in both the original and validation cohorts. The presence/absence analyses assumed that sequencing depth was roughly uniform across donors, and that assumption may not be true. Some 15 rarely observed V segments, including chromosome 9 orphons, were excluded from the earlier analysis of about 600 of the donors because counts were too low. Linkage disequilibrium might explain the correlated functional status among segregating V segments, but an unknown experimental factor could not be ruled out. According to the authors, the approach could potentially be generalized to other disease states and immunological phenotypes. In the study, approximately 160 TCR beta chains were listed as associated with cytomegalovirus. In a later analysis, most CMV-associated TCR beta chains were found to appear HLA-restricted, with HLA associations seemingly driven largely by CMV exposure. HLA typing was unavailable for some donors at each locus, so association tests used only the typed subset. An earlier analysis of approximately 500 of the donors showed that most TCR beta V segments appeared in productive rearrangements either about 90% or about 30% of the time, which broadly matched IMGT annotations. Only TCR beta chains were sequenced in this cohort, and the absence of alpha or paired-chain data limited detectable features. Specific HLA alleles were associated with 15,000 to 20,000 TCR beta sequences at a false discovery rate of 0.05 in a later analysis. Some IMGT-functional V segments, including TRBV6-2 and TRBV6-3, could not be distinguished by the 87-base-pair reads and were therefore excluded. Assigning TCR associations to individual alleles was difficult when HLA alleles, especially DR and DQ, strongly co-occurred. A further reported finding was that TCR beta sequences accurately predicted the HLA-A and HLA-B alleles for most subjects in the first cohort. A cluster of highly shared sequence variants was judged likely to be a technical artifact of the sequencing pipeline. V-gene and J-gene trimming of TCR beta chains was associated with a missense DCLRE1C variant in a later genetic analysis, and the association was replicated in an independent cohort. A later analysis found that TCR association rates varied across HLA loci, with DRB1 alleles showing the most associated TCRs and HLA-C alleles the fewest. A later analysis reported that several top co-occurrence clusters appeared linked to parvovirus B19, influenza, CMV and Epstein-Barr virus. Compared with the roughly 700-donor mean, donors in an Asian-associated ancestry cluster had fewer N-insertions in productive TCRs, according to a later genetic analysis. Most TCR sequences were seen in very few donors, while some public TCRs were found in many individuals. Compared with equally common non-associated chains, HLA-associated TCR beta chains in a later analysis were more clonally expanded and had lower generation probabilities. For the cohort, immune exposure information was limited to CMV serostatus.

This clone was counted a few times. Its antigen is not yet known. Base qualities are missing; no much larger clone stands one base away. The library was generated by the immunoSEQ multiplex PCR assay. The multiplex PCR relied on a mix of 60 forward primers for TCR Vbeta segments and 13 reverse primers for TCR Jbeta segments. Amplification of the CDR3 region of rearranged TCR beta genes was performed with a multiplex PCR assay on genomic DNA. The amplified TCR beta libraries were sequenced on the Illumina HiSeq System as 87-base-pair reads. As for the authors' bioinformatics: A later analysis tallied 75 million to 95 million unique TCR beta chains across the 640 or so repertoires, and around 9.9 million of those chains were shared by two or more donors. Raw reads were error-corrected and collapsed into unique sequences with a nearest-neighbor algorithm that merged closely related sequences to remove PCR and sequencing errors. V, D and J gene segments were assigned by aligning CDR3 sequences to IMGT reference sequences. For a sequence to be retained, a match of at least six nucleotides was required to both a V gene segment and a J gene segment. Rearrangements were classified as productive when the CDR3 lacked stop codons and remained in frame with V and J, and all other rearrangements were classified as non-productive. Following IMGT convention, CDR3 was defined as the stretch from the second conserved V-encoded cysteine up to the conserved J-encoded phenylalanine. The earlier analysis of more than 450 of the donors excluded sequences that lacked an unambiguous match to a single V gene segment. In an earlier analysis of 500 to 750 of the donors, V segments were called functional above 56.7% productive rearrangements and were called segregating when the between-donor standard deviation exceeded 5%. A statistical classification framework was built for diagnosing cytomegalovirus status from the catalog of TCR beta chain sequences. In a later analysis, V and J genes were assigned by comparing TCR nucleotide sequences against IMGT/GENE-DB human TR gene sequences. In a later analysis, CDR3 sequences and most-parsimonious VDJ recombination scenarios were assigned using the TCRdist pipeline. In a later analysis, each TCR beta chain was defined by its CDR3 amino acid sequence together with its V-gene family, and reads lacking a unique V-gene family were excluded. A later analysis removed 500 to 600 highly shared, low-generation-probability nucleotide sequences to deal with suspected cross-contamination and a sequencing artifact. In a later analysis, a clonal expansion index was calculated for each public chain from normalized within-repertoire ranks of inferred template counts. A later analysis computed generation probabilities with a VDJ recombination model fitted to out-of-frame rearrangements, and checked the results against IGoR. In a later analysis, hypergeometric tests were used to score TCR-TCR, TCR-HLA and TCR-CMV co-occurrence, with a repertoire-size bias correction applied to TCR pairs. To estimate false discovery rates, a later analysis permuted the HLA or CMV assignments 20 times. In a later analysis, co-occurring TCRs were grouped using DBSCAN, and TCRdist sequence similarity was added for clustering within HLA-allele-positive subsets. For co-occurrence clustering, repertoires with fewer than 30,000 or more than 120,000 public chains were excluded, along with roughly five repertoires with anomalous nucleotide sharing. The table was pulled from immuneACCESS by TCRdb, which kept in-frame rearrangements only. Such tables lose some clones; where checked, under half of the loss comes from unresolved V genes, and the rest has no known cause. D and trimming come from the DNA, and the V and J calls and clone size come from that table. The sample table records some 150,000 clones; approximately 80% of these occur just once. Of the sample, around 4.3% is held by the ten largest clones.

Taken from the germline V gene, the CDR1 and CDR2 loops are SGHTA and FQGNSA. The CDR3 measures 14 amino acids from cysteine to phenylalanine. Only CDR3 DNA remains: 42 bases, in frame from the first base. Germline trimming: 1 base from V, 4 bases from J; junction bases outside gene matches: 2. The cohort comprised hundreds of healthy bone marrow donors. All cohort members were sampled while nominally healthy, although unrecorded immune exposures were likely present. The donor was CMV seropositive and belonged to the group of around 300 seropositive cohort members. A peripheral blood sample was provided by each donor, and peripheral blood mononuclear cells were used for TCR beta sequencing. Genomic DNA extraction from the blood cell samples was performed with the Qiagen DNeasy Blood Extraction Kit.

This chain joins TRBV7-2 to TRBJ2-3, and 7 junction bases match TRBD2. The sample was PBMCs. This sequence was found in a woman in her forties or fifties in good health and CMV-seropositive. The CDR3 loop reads CASSLGLAADTQYF. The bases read TGTGCCAGCAGCTTAGGACTAGCTGCAGATACGCAGTATTTT.